This is a list of T cell receptor beta chains from one sample in a study of blood T cell repertoires in COVID-19. Produced via immunoSEQ multiplex PCR; TCRdb's table is partial and in-frame only. The data hold about 300,000 clones, with 89% observed a single time. The sample comprised PBMCs or T cells enriched from blood (not recorded which). Receptors originate from a man aged 60 to 69 who had recovered from COVID-19. Both conserved end residues are part of each CDR3. Fields, in order: D gene, V gene, J gene, clone size, CDR3 protein, CDR3 DNA. The D gene is left open where the match is weak. For some rows the clone size is stated as once, few or many, or as a class when expanded; others skip it.

d_call: TRBD1; v_call: TRBV3-1/TRBV3-2; j_call: TRBJ1-2; clone_size: -; cdr3_aa: CASSPTTGGTVFGYTF; cdr3_nt: TGTGCCAGCAGCCCCACCACAGGGGGCACTGTGTTTGGCTACACCTTC
d_call: TRBD2; v_call: TRBV28; j_call: TRBJ2-7; clone_size: -; cdr3_aa: CASSSGTSGIGGQYF; cdr3_nt: TGTGCCAGCAGTTCGGGGACTAGCGGGATAGGGGGGCAGTACTTC
d_call: -; v_call: TRBV5-1; j_call: TRBJ2-5; clone_size: -; cdr3_aa: CASSLDPQGPQETQYF; cdr3_nt: TGCGCCAGCAGCTTGGACCCACAGGGACCGCAAGAGACCCAGTACTTC
d_call: TRBD1; v_call: TRBV28; j_call: TRBJ2-6; clone_size: -; cdr3_aa: CASSLWDSPVLTF; cdr3_nt: TGTGCCAGCAGCCTATGGGACAGCCCCGTCCTGACTTTC
d_call: TRBD1; v_call: TRBV7-2; j_call: TRBJ2-1; clone_size: -; cdr3_aa: CASSGRDRRSTEQFF; cdr3_nt: TGTGCCAGCAGCGGCCGGGACAGAAGGAGTACTGAGCAGTTCTTC
d_call: -; v_call: TRBV28; j_call: TRBJ1-1; clone_size: -; cdr3_aa: CASSPPNTEAFF; cdr3_nt: TGTGCCAGCAGCCCTCCGAACACTGAAGCTTTCTTT
d_call: -; v_call: TRBV9; j_call: TRBJ2-5; clone_size: -; cdr3_aa: CASSVAGLAETQYF; cdr3_nt: TGTGCCAGCAGCGTAGCTGGGCTAGCAGAGACCCAGTACTTC
d_call: -; v_call: TRBV7-3; j_call: TRBJ1-6; clone_size: -; cdr3_aa: CASSLNFYNSPLHF; cdr3_nt: TGTGCCAGCAGCTTAAACTTTTATAATTCACCCCTCCACTTT
d_call: TRBD2; v_call: TRBV28; j_call: TRBJ2-1; clone_size: -; cdr3_aa: CASKSSGTSGYNEQFF; cdr3_nt: TGTGCCAGCAAGAGTTCAGGGACTAGCGGCTACAATGAGCAGTTCTTC
d_call: TRBD2; v_call: TRBV5-1; j_call: TRBJ2-5; clone_size: -; cdr3_aa: CASSWGGTSGETQYF; cdr3_nt: TGCGCCAGCAGCTGGGGAGGGACTAGCGGAGAGACCCAGTACTTC
d_call: TRBD2; v_call: TRBV6-2/TRBV6-3; j_call: TRBJ2-3; clone_size: -; cdr3_aa: CASSGLAGEQYF; cdr3_nt: TGTGCCAGCAGTGGACTAGCGGGAGAACAGTATTTT
d_call: TRBD2; v_call: TRBV18; j_call: TRBJ2-5; clone_size: -; cdr3_aa: CASSPRLAEETQYF; cdr3_nt: TGTGCCAGCTCACCCCGGCTAGCGGAAGAGACCCAGTACTTC
d_call: -; v_call: TRBV13; j_call: TRBJ2-1; clone_size: -; cdr3_aa: CASSSTGYNEQFF; cdr3_nt: TGTGCCAGCAGCTCCACAGGGTACAATGAGCAGTTCTTC
d_call: TRBD2; v_call: TRBV19; j_call: TRBJ2-7; clone_size: few; cdr3_aa: CASSPGLAGAPFSYEQYF; cdr3_nt: TGTGCCAGTAGTCCTGGACTAGCGGGAGCTCCCTTCTCCTACGAGCAGTACTTC
d_call: -; v_call: TRBV21-1; j_call: TRBJ1-3; clone_size: few; cdr3_aa: CASSTQGGNSGNTIYF; cdr3_nt: TGTGCCAGCAGCACCCAGGGTGGGAACTCTGGAAACACCATATATTTT
d_call: -; v_call: TRBV28; j_call: TRBJ1-2; clone_size: once; cdr3_aa: CASSFQGLDYGYTF; cdr3_nt: TGTGCCAGCAGTTTTCAGGGGTTAGACTATGGCTACACCTTC
d_call: -; v_call: TRBV5-4; j_call: TRBJ1-1; clone_size: -; cdr3_aa: CASSLDTNTEAFF; cdr3_nt: TGTGCCAGCAGCTTAGACACGAACACTGAAGCTTTCTTT
d_call: -; v_call: TRBV5-6; j_call: TRBJ1-2; clone_size: -; cdr3_aa: CASSFQREEYFRGYGYTF; cdr3_nt: TGTGCCAGCAGCTTTCAAAGGGAAGAATATTTTAGGGGCTATGGCTACACCTTC
d_call: -; v_call: TRBV5-1; j_call: TRBJ2-7; clone_size: -; cdr3_aa: CASSHRDSYEQYF; cdr3_nt: TGCGCCAGCAGCCACAGGGACTCCTACGAGCAGTACTTC
d_call: TRBD2; v_call: TRBV28; j_call: TRBJ2-1; clone_size: -; cdr3_aa: CASSPISGSGYNEQFF; cdr3_nt: TGTGCCAGCAGTCCCATTAGCGGGAGTGGATACAATGAGCAGTTCTTC
d_call: -; v_call: TRBV5-4; j_call: TRBJ2-6; clone_size: -; cdr3_aa: CASLGIFSGEAGANVLTF; cdr3_nt: TGTGCCAGCCTCGGAATTTTCTCGGGGGAGGCTGGGGCCAACGTCCTGACTTTC
d_call: TRBD2; v_call: TRBV7-2; j_call: TRBJ2-1; clone_size: -; cdr3_aa: CASSPRLAGVQEQFF; cdr3_nt: TGTGCCAGCAGCCCACGACTAGCGGGAGTTCAAGAGCAGTTCTTC
d_call: -; v_call: TRBV28; j_call: TRBJ2-1; clone_size: -; cdr3_aa: CASRSGLYNEQFF; cdr3_nt: TGTGCCAGCAGATCAGGACTATACAATGAGCAGTTCTTC
d_call: -; v_call: TRBV7-2; j_call: TRBJ1-5; clone_size: -; cdr3_aa: CASSLSAGGNQPQHF; cdr3_nt: TGTGCCAGCAGCTTATCAGCAGGGGGCAATCAGCCCCAGCATTTT
d_call: -; v_call: TRBV7-2; j_call: TRBJ1-2; clone_size: -; cdr3_aa: CASSPRLQGDYGYTF; cdr3_nt: TGTGCCAGCAGCCCTCGATTACAGGGAGACTATGGCTACACCTTC
d_call: -; v_call: TRBV9; j_call: TRBJ2-1; clone_size: -; cdr3_aa: CASSVAPQGSYNEQFF; cdr3_nt: TGTGCCAGCAGCGTAGCCCCACAGGGCTCCTACAATGAGCAGTTCTTC
d_call: TRBD1; v_call: TRBV29-1; j_call: TRBJ2-5; clone_size: -; cdr3_aa: CSASGQGQGLEKTQYF; cdr3_nt: TGCAGCGCCTCCGGGCAAGGACAGGGGTTGGAAAAGACCCAGTACTTC
d_call: -; v_call: TRBV9; j_call: TRBJ1-2; clone_size: once; cdr3_aa: CASTPMRAGGYTF; cdr3_nt: TGTGCCAGCACCCCCATGCGGGCGGGCGGCTACACCTTC
d_call: TRBD1; v_call: TRBV6-5; j_call: TRBJ1-2; clone_size: -; cdr3_aa: CASTDRTGHGYTF; cdr3_nt: TGTGCCAGCACAGATCGGACAGGGCATGGCTACACCTTC
d_call: TRBD2; v_call: TRBV3-1/TRBV3-2; j_call: TRBJ2-1; clone_size: -; cdr3_aa: CASSVGLAGGSYNEQFF; cdr3_nt: TGTGCCAGCAGCGTAGGACTAGCGGGAGGGTCCTACAATGAGCAGTTCTTC
d_call: TRBD2; v_call: TRBV5-4; j_call: TRBJ2-3; clone_size: -; cdr3_aa: CASSWAGLAADTQYF; cdr3_nt: TGTGCCAGCAGCTGGGCGGGACTAGCGGCAGATACGCAGTATTTT
d_call: -; v_call: TRBV5-4; j_call: TRBJ1-4; clone_size: -; cdr3_aa: CASSLSPRGYEKLFF; cdr3_nt: TGTGCCAGCAGCTTGAGCCCTCGGGGGTACGAAAAACTGTTTTTT
d_call: TRBD1; v_call: TRBV19; j_call: TRBJ1-1; clone_size: -; cdr3_aa: CASRTGGFNTEAFF; cdr3_nt: TGTGCCAGTAGGACAGGGGGTTTTAACACTGAAGCTTTCTTT
d_call: TRBD2; v_call: TRBV5-4; j_call: TRBJ2-2; clone_size: -; cdr3_aa: CASSLGGGARAGELFF; cdr3_nt: TGTGCCAGCAGCTTGGGCGGGGGGGCTAGGGCCGGGGAGCTGTTTTTT
d_call: TRBD2; v_call: TRBV28; j_call: TRBJ2-7; clone_size: -; cdr3_aa: CASSLAGGYEQYF; cdr3_nt: TGTGCCAGCAGTCTAGCGGGAGGTTACGAGCAGTACTTC
d_call: -; v_call: TRBV7-6; j_call: TRBJ2-6; clone_size: -; cdr3_aa: CASSLAGVSGANVLTF; cdr3_nt: TGTGCCAGCAGCTTAGCAGGGGTTTCCGGGGCCAACGTCCTGACTTTC
d_call: -; v_call: TRBV6-5; j_call: TRBJ1-5; clone_size: -; cdr3_aa: CATRQAGMSNQPQHF; cdr3_nt: TGTGCCACACGACAGGCGGGTATGAGCAATCAGCCCCAGCATTTT
d_call: -; v_call: TRBV3-1/TRBV3-2; j_call: TRBJ2-3; clone_size: -; cdr3_aa: CASSQEQGGGTDTQYF; cdr3_nt: TGTGCCAGCAGCCAAGAACAGGGAGGGGGCACAGATACGCAGTATTTT
d_call: -; v_call: TRBV12-3/TRBV12-4; j_call: TRBJ1-1; clone_size: -; cdr3_aa: CASSLPPDTEAFF; cdr3_nt: TGTGCCAGCAGTTTACCCCCAGACACTGAAGCTTTCTTT
d_call: TRBD1; v_call: TRBV5-1; j_call: TRBJ2-5; clone_size: -; cdr3_aa: CASSLIPGQGLDF; cdr3_nt: TGCGCCAGCAGCTTAATCCCCGGACAGGGTCTTGACTTC